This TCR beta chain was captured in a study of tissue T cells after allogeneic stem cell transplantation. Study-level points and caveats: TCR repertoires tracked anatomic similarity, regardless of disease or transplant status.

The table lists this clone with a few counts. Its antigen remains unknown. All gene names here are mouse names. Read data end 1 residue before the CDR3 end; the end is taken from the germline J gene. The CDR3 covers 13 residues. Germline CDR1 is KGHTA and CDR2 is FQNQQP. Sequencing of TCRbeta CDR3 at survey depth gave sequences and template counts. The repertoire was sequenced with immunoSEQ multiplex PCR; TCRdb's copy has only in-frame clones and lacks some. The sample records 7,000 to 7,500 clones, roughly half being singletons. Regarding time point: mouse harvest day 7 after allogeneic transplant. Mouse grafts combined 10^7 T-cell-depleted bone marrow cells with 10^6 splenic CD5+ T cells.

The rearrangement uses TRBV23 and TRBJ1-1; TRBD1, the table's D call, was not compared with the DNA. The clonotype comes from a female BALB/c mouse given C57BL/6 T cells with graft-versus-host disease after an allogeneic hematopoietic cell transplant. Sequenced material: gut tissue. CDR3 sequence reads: CSSSRDRNTEVFF. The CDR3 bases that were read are TGCTCCAGCAGCCGGGACAGAAACACAGAAGTCTTC.